The 25 T cell receptor beta chains presented below share a single source sample, sequenced in a study of T-cell memory formation after mild COVID-19. TCRdb itself ran the 5' RACE reads through MiXCR, one entry per CDR3 protein. Of 300,000 to 400,000 distinct CDR3 sequences listed, around a fifth were seen once; the top ten hold around 12%. Sequencing input: PBMCs or a T cell subset sorted from them (not recorded which). These receptors were collected from an adult woman who had mild COVID-19 (a few samples of this study predate the infection). Cell type and time point are not known.

In its sample, this clonotype was seen a few times. The rearrangement uses TRBV24-1 and TRBJ2-4; 8 nucleotides align to TRBD1. The CDR3 sequence is 16 residues long. CDR1 and CDR2 from the germline V gene are KGHDR and SFDVKD. V trimming: 4 bases; J trimming: 8 bases; junction bases outside the gene matches: 12. The CDR3 nucleotides read TGTGCCACCAGTGACCCTCCTCGGACAGGGCGGGACATTCAGTACTTC. Amino acid sequence: CATSDPPRTGRDIQYF.

This clonotype showed up just a few times. The chain combines TRBV12-3 or TRBV12-4 with TRBJ2-6; D possibly corresponds to TRBD1 (6 bases). Trimming stripped 5 bases from V and 0 bases from J, with 17 bases between. The length of the CDR3 is 18 residues. The CDR3 loop reads CASSQRGTSFSGANVLTF. CDR3 nucleotide sequence: TGTGCCAGCAGTCAAAGGGGGACATCCTTCTCTGGGGCCAACGTCCTGACTTTC.

This clonotype was recorded at least ten times. The chain recombines TRBV7-2 with TRBJ2-7; 11 positions agree with TRBD1. Trimming cost V 1 base and J 4 bases; bases outside gene matches: 3. In germline, CDR1 is SGHTA, CDR2 FQGNSA. The CDR3 is 15 amino acids. The CDR3 DNA reads TGTGCCAGCAGCTTAGTGTGGGACAGGGGGTACGAGCAGTACTTC. Translating gives CASSLVWDRGYEQYF.

This clonotype was seen a few times. CDR3 sequence reads: CASSTTSGGADEQFF. CDR3 sequence (DNA): TGTGCCAGCAGCACAACTAGCGGGGGGGCAGATGAGCAGTTCTTC. The chain combines TRBV7-8 with TRBJ2-1; 13 nucleotides line up with TRBD2. Trimming at V came to 5 bases and at J to 8 bases, leaving 6 bases not matched to a gene. There are 15 residues in the CDR3. Per germline, CDR1 SGHVS and CDR2 FQNEAQ.

This clonotype has a single count. CDR3 in amino acids: CASSLTRGMNIQYF. The CDR3 DNA sequence: TGTGCCAGCAGCCTCACTAGGGGGATGAACATTCAGTACTTC. The V call is TRBV12-3 or TRBV12-4, the J call TRBJ2-4, with D tentatively TRBD1 (6 bases). Trimming cost V 6 bases and J 7 bases, with 16 bases left between them. This CDR3 is built from 14 residues.

This clonotype occurred once. The chain combines TRBV11-3 with TRBJ2-2, with 8 nucleotides matching TRBD2. The V gene end was trimmed by 6 bases and the J gene end by 6 bases; junction bases not matched to a gene: 6. CDR1 is SGHNT and CDR2 is YENEEA in the germline V gene. This CDR3 comprises 14 residues. The CDR3 reads CASSGSGRPGELFF. The CDR3 nucleotides are TGTGCCAGCAGTGGAAGCGGGAGACCCGGGGAGCTGTTTTTT.

The V and J genes are TRBV6-5 and TRBJ1-1; tentative D call: TRBD1 (6 bases). V lost 6 bases and J lost 8, with 13 bases in between. CDR3 length equals 12 residues. The germline CDR1 and CDR2 sequences are MNHEY and SVGAGI. Written as DNA, the CDR3 is TGTGCCAGCAGCCATGGGGGGCGGGAAGCTTTCTTT. This encodes CASSHGGREAFF.

This clonotype has only one observation. The chain links TRBV9 to TRBJ2-1; TRBD2 matches at 15 bases. Trimming took 4 bases from V and 15 from J; bases not matched to a gene: 14. CDR3 size: 16 residues. From germline, CDR1 is SGDLS and CDR2 YYNGEE. The CDR3 here is CASSPAGLAGGPWRFF. Here the CDR3 DNA reads TGTGCCAGCAGCCCCGCAGGACTAGCGGGAGGGCCATGGAGGTTCTTC.

This clonotype was counted a few times. The chain joins TRBV29-1 to TRBJ2-5; D may be TRBD1 (6 bases). Germline V gives CDR1 SQVTM, CDR2 ANQGSEA. This CDR3 has 14 residues. Trimming removed 3 bases at V and 2 bases at J, with 13 bases between. CDR3 bases: TGCAGCGTTGATACAGGGTTTGGACAAGAGACCCAGTACTTC. This codes for CSVDTGFGQETQYF.

This clonotype was found once. The chain recombines TRBV25-1 with TRBJ1-4; TRBD1 matches 7 bases. Germline CDR1 MGHDK, CDR2 SYGVNS. V shed 7 bases and J 5 bases; nucleotides not matched to a gene: 10. CDR3 length: 15 amino acids. The CDR3 loop is CASKRGGQLNEKLFF. As DNA, the CDR3 is TGTGCCAGCAAACGGGGGGGACAGCTAAATGAAAAACTGTTTTTT.

This clonotype was observed a handful of times. The chain joins TRBV6-5 to TRBJ1-1, with 8 bases identical to TRBD1. CDR1 is MNHEY, CDR2 SVGAGI, per germline. The CDR3 spans 14 residues. V lost 4 bases, J lost 1 base, and 2 bases stayed unmatched. CDR3 protein: CASSWGQENTEAFF. In DNA form, the CDR3 reads TGTGCCAGCAGTTGGGGACAGGAGAACACTGAAGCTTTCTTT.

Only a few counts were recorded for this clonotype. The rearrangement links TRBV5-6 to TRBJ2-7; tentatively, D is TRBD1 or TRBD2 (5 bases each). Trimming cost V 0 bases and J 7 bases, with 14 bases left between them. This CDR3 contains 14 residues. Germline CDR1 SGHDT, CDR2 YYEEEE. Here the CDR3 reads CASSLVVSEGEQYF. CDR3 in DNA: TGTGCCAGCAGCTTGGTCGTATCCGAGGGGGAGCAGTACTTC.

This clonotype was counted a few times. The chain employs TRBV19 and TRBJ2-3; no clear D gene. Germline V CDR1 and CDR2: LNHDA, SQIVND (reference sequence). The germline V and J ends were trimmed by 3 bases and 6 bases, with 16 bases remaining between them. This CDR3 comprises 15 residues. The CDR3: CASSMLQSQVDTQYF. CDR3 sequence (DNA): TGTGCCAGTAGTATGTTACAGTCCCAGGTGGATACGCAGTATTTT. Filled out from reference TRBV19 and TRBJ2-3, the complete variable domain reads DGGITQSPKYLFRKEGQNVTLSCEQNLNHDAMYWYRQDPGQGLRLIYYSQIVNDFQKGDIAEGYSVSREKKESFPLTVTSAQKNPTAFYLCASSMLQSQVDTQYFGPGTRLTVL.

The chain carries TRBV30 and TRBJ1-1; possible D gene TRBD1, 6 bases. The germline V gene has CDR1 GTSNPN and CDR2 SVGIG (reference sequence). V was clipped by 3 bases and J by 1 base, with 9 bases between them. The CDR3 is made up of 13 amino acids. The CDR3 nucleotides are TGTGCCTGGAGCACAGGGCCGAACACTGAAGCTTTCTTT. Its protein is CAWSTGPNTEAFF.

V gene TRBV4-1 combines with J gene TRBJ1-5; 8 positions match TRBD1. The CDR3 loop spans 16 amino acids. Per the germline V gene, CDR1 is MGHRA and CDR2 is YSYEKL. J lost 1 base, V lost 5 bases, and 7 bases had no gene match. The CDR3 sequence is CASSSRTGTSNQPQHF. The CDR3 nucleotides are TGCGCCAGCAGCTCCCGGACAGGGACCAGCAATCAGCCCCAGCATTTT.

This chain uses TRBV7-6 with TRBJ2-2; 9 bases line up with TRBD1. The V and J ends lost 4 bases and 5 bases, in that order; junction bases with no gene match: 14. The CDR3 consists of 18 residues. Per germline, CDR1 SGHVS and CDR2 FNYEAQ. CDR3 sequence (DNA): TGTGCCAGCAGCTCGCGCCCTCCACAGGGGGCAGAAACCGGGGAGCTGTTTTTT. Translation gives CASSSRPPQGAETGELFF.

The rearrangement uses TRBV11-2 and TRBJ2-2; 9 nucleotides line up with TRBD2. The CDR3 has 17 amino acids. V shed 1 base and J 4 bases; nucleotides not matched to a gene: 7. CDR1 is SGHAT and CDR2 is FQNNGV in the germline V gene. CDR3 amino acids: CASSLGLASGVTGELFF. The CDR3, as DNA: TGTGCCAGCAGCTTAGGCCTGGCTAGCGGGGTCACCGGGGAGCTGTTTTTT.

The chain has TRBV4-1 and TRBJ1-1; D may be TRBD1 (5 bases). The length of the CDR3 is 16 residues. CDR1 is MGHRA and CDR2 is YSYEKL in the germline V gene. The V end lost 3 bases, the J end lost 0 bases, and 14 bases lay between the germline ends. The CDR3 DNA sequence: TGCGCCAGCAGCCATCCCCCTGGACATATGAACACTGAAGCTTTCTTT. Translated, it gives CASSHPPGHMNTEAFF.

Comment on this clonotype: A much larger clone sits a single nucleotide away, making a read error possible. The V call is TRBV7-3, the J call TRBJ2-5, with 7 bases lining up with TRBD1. The V segment lost 5 bases and the J segment 4 bases; nucleotides outside the gene matches: 7. In germline, CDR1 is SGHTA, CDR2 FQGTGA. This CDR3 spans 14 amino acids. The CDR3 loop is CASSPGAGGETQYF. DNA of the CDR3: TGTGCCAGCAGCCCCGGGGCAGGGGGAGAGACCCAGTACTTC.

The J gene is TRBJ1-4, the V gene TRBV12-3 or TRBV12-4; a weak D match, TRBD1 (5 bases). The CDR3 is 13 amino acids. V lost 5 bases, J lost 7 bases, and 11 bases lay in between. The CDR3 protein is CASSLGTIEKLFF. CDR3 nucleotide sequence: TGTGCCAGCAGTCTTGGGACCATTGAAAAACTGTTTTTT.

This clonotype showed up just a few times. The J gene is TRBJ1-1, the V gene TRBV5-1; unclear D gene. V gave up 2 bases and J gave up 0 bases, with 8 bases separating them. CDR1 is SGHRS and CDR2 is YFSETQ in the germline V gene. The CDR3 is made up of 14 amino acids. In DNA form, the CDR3 reads TGCGCCAGCAGCTTCGCCCTGATGAACACTGAAGCTTTCTTT. Translation: CASSFALMNTEAFF.

This rearrangement joins TRBV4-1 to TRBJ2-1; TRBD1 is a possible D gene (5 bases). The CDR3 covers 14 residues. Trimming left V 4 bases short and J 3 bases short, with 10 bases between. Germline CDR1 MGHRA, CDR2 YSYEKL. CDR3 DNA: TGCGCCAGCAGCCCTGCAGGGATCTACAATGAGCAGTTCTTC. Amino acid sequence: CASSPAGIYNEQFF.

This chain uses TRBV3-1 with TRBJ1-1; 7 bases align to TRBD1. J gave up 10 bases and V 1 base, and 12 bases lay outside the gene matches. The CDR3 consists of 15 residues. Germline V gene lookup returns CDR1 LGHDT and CDR2 YNNKEL (reference sequence). CDR3 coding DNA: TGTGCCAGCAGCCAAGGACAGGGAGGACGGCGGGGAGCTTTCTTT. Encoded protein: CASSQGQGGRRGAFF.

This clonotype was observed a few times. The chain carries TRBV3-1 and TRBJ2-4; 7 bases agree with TRBD2. This CDR3 is built from 15 residues. V lost 4 bases, J lost 5 bases, and 8 bases stayed unmatched. Looked up from germline, CDR1 is LGHDT and CDR2 is YNNKEL (reference sequence). The CDR3 is CASSRSGTTQNIQYF. The CDR3 coding sequence is TGTGCCAGCAGCCGTTCCGGGACTACACAAAACATTCAGTACTTC. Based on the CDR3 plus reference TRBV3-1 and TRBJ2-4, the full variable domain is DTAVSQTPKYLVTQMGNDKSIKCEQNLGHDTMYWYKQDSKKFLKIMFSYNNKELIINETVPNRFSPKSPDKAHLNLHINSLELGDSAVYFCASSRSGTTQNIQYFGAGTRLSVL.

This clonotype has at least ten counts. The rearrangement joins TRBV4-3 to TRBJ2-1, with TRBD2 identical over 12 bases. The V gene's germline CDR1 is LGHNA and CDR2 YSLEER. This CDR3 spans 14 amino acids. V was clipped by 0 bases and J by 14 bases; unmatched bases: 5. The CDR3 nucleotides read TGCGCCAGCAGCCAAGATCAGACTAGCGGGAGTAAGTTCTTC. Translated: CASSQDQTSGSKFF.